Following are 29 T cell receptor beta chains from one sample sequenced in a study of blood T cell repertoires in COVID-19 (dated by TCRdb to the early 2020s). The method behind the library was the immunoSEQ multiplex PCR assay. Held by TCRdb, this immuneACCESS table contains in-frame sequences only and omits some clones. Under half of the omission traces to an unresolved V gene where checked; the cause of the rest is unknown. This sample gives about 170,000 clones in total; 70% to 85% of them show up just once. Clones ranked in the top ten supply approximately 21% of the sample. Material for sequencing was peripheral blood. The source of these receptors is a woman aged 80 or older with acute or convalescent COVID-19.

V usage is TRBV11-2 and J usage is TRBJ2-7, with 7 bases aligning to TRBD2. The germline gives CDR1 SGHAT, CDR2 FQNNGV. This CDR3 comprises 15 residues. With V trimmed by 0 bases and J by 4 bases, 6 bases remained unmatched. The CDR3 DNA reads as TGTGCCAGCAGCTTAGAGCCTAAGGGAGGGTACGAGCAGTACTTC. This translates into CASSLEPKGGYEQYF. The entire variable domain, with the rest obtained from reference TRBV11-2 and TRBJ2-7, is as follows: EAGVAQSPRYKIIEKRQSVAFWCNPISGHATLYWYQQILGQGPKLLIQFQNNGVVDDSQLPKDRFSAERLKGVDSTLKIQPAKLEDSAVYLCASSLEPKGGYEQYFGPGTRLTVT.

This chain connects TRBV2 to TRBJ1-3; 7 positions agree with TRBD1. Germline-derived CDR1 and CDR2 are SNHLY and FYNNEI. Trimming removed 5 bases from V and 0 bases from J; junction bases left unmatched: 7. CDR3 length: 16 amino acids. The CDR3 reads CASSTGQRLSGNTIYF. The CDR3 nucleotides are TGTGCCAGCAGTACGGGACAGCGACTCTCTGGAAACACCATATATTTT.

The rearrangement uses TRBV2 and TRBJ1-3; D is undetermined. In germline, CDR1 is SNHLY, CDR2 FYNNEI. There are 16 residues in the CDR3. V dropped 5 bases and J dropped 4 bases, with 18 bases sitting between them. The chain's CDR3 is CASSTTRVVKGNTIYF. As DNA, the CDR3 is TGTGCCAGCAGTACTACCCGTGTGGTCAAGGGAAACACCATATATTTT.

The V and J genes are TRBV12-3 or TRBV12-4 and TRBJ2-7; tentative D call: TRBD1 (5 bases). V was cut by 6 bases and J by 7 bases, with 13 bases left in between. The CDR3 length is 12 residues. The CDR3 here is CASSQGRWEQYF. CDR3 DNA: TGTGCCAGCAGCCAGGGAAGGTGGGAGCAGTACTTC.

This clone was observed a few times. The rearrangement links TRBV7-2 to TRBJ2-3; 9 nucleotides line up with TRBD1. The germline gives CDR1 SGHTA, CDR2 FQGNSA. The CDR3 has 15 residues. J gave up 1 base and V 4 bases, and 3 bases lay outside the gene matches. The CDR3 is CASSSGTGRTDTQYF. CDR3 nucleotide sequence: TGTGCCAGCAGCTCCGGGACAGGGCGCACAGATACGCAGTATTTT.

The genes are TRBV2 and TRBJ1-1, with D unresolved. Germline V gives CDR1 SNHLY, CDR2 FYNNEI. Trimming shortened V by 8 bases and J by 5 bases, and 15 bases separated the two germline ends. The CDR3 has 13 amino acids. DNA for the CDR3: TGTGCCAGCGATGGGGAGAGAGGGACTGAAGCTTTCTTT. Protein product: CASDGERGTEAFF. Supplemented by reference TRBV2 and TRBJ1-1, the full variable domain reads EPEVTQTPSHQVTQMGQEVILRCVPISNHLYFYWYRQILGQKVEFLVSFYNNEISEKSEIFDDQFSVERPDGSNFTLKIRSTKLEDSAMYFCASDGERGTEAFFGQGTRLTVV.

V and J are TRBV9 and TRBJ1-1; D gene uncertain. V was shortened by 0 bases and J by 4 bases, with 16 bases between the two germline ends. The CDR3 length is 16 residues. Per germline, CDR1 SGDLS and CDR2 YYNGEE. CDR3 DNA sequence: TGTGCCAGCAGCGTAGTGGGAGGACCGTGGGGCACTGAAGCTTTCTTT. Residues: CASSVVGGPWGTEAFF. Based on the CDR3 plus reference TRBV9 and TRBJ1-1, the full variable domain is DSGVTQTPKHLITATGQRVTLRCSPRSGDLSVYWYQQSLDQGLQFLIQYYNGEERAKGNILERFSAQQFPDLHSELNLSSLELGDSALYFCASSVVGGPWGTEAFFGQGTRLTVV.

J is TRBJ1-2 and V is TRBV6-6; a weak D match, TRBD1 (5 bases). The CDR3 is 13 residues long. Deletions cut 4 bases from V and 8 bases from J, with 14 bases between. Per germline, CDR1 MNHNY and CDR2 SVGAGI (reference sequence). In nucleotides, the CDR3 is TGTGCCAGCAGTTGGGTCCCCTCAGGGGGCTACACCTTC. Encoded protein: CASSWVPSGGYTF.

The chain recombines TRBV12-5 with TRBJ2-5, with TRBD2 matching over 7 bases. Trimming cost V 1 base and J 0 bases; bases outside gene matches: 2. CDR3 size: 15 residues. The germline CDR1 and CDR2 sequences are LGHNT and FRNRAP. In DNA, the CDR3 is TGTGCTAGTGGTTTGGGCGGGAGTAACCAAGAGACCCAGTACTTC. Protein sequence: CASGLGGSNQETQYF.

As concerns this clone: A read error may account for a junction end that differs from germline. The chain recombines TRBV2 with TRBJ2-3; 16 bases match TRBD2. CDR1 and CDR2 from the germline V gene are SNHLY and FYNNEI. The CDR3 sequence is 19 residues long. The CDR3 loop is CAGSDDGTSGRASTDTQYF. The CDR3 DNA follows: TGTGCCGGCAGTGATGACGGGACTAGCGGGAGGGCCAGCACAGATACGCAGTATTTT.

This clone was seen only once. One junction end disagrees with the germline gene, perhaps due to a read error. The chain's CDR3 is CASSEESLTGELFF. For the CDR3, the DNA is TGCGCCAGCAGCGAAGAGTCCCTCACCGGGGAGCTGTTTTTT. The rearrangement joins TRBV4-1 to TRBJ2-2, with D unclear. This CDR3 region has 14 residues. The germline V gene has CDR1 MGHRA and CDR2 YSYEKL.

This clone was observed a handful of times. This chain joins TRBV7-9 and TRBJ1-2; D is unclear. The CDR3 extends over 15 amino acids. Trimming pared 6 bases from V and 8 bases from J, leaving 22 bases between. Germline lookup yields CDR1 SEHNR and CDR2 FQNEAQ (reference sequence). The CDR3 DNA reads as TGTGCCAGCAGAGGGAGGCGGAATTTACCTATAGGCTACACCTTC. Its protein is CASRGRRNLPIGYTF.

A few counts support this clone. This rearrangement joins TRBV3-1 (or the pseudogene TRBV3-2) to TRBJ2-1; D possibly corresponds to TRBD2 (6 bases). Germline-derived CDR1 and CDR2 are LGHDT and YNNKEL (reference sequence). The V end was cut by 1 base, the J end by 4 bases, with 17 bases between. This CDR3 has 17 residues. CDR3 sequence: CASSQGDFTPLYNEQFF. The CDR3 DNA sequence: TGTGCCAGCAGCCAAGGGGACTTCACACCTTTATACAATGAGCAGTTCTTC.

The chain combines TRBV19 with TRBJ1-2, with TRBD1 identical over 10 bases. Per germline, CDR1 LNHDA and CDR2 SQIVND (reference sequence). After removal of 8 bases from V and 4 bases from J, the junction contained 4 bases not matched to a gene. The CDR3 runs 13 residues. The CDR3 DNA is TGTGCCAGTGGGGACAGGGGCCCCTATGGCTACACCTTC. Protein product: CASGDRGPYGYTF.

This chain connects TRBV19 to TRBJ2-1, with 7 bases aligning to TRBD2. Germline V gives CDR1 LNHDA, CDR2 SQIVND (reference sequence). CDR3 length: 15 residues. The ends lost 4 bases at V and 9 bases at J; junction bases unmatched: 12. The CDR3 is CASSTDQSWGGEQFF. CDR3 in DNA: TGTGCCAGTAGTACGGACCAATCTTGGGGGGGTGAGCAGTTCTTC.

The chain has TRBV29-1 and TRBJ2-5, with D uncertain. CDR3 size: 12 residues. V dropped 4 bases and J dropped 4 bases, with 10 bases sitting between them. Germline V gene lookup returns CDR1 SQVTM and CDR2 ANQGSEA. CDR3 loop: CSVGLRGETQYF. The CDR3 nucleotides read TGCAGCGTTGGCCTTAGAGGAGAGACCCAGTACTTC.

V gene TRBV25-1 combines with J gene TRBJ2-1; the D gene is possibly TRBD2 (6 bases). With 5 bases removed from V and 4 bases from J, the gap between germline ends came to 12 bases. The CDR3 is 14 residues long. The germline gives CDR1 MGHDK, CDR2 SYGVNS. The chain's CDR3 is CASSLFGTYNEQFF. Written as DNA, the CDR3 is TGTGCCAGCAGTCTGTTCGGGACTTACAATGAGCAGTTCTTC.

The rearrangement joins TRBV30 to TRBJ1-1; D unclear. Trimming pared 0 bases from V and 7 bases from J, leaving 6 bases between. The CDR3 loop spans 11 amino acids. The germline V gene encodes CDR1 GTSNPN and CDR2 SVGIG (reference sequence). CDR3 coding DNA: TGTGCCTGGAGTGTTGTAGATGAAGCTTTCTTT. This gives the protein CAWSVVDEAFF.

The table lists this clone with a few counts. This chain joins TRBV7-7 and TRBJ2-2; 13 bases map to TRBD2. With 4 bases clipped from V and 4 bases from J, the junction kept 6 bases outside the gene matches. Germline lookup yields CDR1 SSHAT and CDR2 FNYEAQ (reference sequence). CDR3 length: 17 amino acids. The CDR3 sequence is CASSSGLAGARTGELFF. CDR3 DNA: TGTGCCAGCAGCTCCGGACTAGCGGGAGCTCGCACCGGGGAGCTGTTTTTT.

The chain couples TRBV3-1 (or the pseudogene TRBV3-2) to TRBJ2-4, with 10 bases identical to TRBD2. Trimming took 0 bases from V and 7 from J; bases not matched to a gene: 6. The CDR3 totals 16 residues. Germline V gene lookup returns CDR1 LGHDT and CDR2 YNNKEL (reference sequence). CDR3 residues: CASSQELAGKGNIQYF. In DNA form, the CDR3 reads TGTGCCAGCAGCCAAGAACTAGCGGGAAAGGGGAACATTCAGTACTTC.

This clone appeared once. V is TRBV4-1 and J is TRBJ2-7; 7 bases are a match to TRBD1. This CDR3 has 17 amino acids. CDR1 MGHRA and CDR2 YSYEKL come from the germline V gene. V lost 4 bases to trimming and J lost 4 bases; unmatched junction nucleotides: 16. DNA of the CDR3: TGCGCCAGCAGCCTTTATTACCCTAGGACAGGCGCGTACGAGCAGTACTTC. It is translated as CASSLYYPRTGAYEQYF.

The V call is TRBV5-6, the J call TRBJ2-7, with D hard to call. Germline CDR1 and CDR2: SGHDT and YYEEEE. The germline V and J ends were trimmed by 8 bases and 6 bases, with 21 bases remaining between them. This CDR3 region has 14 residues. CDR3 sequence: CASAELDTDGEQYF. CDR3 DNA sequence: TGTGCCAGTGCTGAGCTCGACACTGACGGCGAGCAGTACTTC.

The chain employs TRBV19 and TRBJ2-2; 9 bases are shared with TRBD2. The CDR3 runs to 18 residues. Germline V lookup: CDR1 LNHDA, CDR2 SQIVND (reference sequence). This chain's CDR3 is CATLPGRSGRPGTGELFF. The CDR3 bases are TGTGCGACCCTCCCCGGTCGTAGCGGGAGACCAGGTACCGGGGAGCTGTTTTTT. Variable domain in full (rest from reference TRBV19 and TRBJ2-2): DGGITQSPKYLFRKEGQNVTLSCEQNLNHDAMYWYRQDPGQGLRLIYYSQIVNDFQKGDIAEGYSVSREKKESFPLTVTSAQKNPTAFYLCATLPGRSGRPGTGELFFGEGSRLTVL.

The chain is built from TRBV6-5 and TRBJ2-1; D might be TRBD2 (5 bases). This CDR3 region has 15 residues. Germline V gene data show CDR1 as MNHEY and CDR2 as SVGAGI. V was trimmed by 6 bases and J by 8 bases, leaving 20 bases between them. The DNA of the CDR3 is TGTGCCAGCAGAGCCGACGGGATCACGGGCGATGAGCAGTTCTTC. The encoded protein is CASRADGITGDEQFF.

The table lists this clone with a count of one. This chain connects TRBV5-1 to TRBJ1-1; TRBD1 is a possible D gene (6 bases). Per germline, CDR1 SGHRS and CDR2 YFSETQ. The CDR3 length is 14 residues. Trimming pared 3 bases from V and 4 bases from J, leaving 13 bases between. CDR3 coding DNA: TGCGCCAGCAGCTGGTTCAGGGGCGGCACTGAAGCTTTCTTT. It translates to CASSWFRGGTEAFF.

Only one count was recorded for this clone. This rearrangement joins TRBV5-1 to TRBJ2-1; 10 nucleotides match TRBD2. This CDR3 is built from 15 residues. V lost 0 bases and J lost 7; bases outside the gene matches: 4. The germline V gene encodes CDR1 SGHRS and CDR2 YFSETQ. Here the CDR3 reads CASSLAVSGRNEQFF. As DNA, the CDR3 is TGCGCCAGCAGCTTGGCCGTTAGCGGGAGGAATGAGCAGTTCTTC.

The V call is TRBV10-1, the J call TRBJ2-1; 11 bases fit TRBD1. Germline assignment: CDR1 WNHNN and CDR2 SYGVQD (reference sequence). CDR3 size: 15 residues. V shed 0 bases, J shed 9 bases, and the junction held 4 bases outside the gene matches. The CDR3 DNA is TGCGCCAGCAGTGAGTCGGGGACAGGGGGAGGTGAGCAGTTCTTC. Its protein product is CASSESGTGGGEQFF.

As DNA, the CDR3 is TGTGCCAGCAGTCCCTACAGGGAATCACCCCTCCACTTT. Its translation is CASSPYRESPLHF. The chain combines TRBV6-5 with TRBJ1-6; the D gene is possibly TRBD1 (6 bases). Trimming shortened V by 5 bases and J by 10 bases, and 12 bases separated the two germline ends. The CDR3 contains 13 residues. Looked up from germline, CDR1 is MNHEY and CDR2 is SVGAGI.

The CDR3 loop reads CASSTGQGNTEAFF. Written as DNA, the CDR3 is TGTGCCAGCAGCACCGGACAGGGGAACACTGAAGCTTTCTTT. The chain links TRBV28 to TRBJ1-1, with TRBD1 matching over 8 bases. The CDR3 loop spans 14 amino acids. Germline CDR1 MDHEN, CDR2 SYDVKM. V dropped 6 bases and J dropped 1; count of bases not matched to a gene: 4.